These 16 T cell receptor beta chains were all obtained from the same sample, sequenced in a study of blood T cell repertoires in COVID-19. Here immunoSEQ multiplex PCR was the method, and the copy in TCRdb shows in-frame clones only, minus some. The sample yields under 200,000 clones, 86% seen once. The sequenced sample consisted of PBMCs or T cells enriched from blood (not recorded which). These receptors all come from a man in his forties with acute COVID-19.

CDR3 sequence reads: CASSLPTSGTDTQYF. For the CDR3, the DNA is TGTGCCAGCAGCTTACCGACTAGCGGCACAGATACGCAGTATTTT. The chain is built from TRBV7-8 and TRBJ2-3; TRBD2 matches at 8 bases. The V segment lost 2 bases and the J segment 1 base; nucleotides outside the gene matches: 2. The V gene's germline CDR1 is SGHVS and CDR2 FQNEAQ. This CDR3 region has 15 residues.

The rearrangement joins TRBV2 to TRBJ2-7; D is perhaps TRBD1 (6 bases). V was clipped by 8 bases and J by 5 bases, with 16 bases between them. The CDR3 sequence is 13 residues long. Germline CDR1 reads SNHLY; CDR2 reads FYNNEI. The CDR3 region is CASRADRWDEQYF. In nucleotides, the CDR3 is TGTGCCAGCCGCGCAGACAGGTGGGACGAGCAGTACTTC.

This rearrangement joins TRBV25-1 to TRBJ2-2; TRBD2 agrees at 12 bases. Germline CDR1 reads MGHDK; CDR2 reads SYGVNS. There are 15 residues in the CDR3. V lost 6 bases and J lost 6; bases outside the gene matches: 5. The CDR3 protein is CASRTSGSIAGELFF. CDR3 coding DNA: TGTGCCAGCAGGACTAGCGGGAGTATCGCCGGGGAGCTGTTTTTT.

The chain is built from TRBV9 and TRBJ1-2; TRBD1 aligns across 7 bases. The length of the CDR3 is 18 residues. After removal of 1 base from V and 3 bases from J, the junction contained 15 bases not matched to a gene. Germline CDR1 and CDR2: SGDLS and YYNGEE. Written as DNA, the CDR3 is TGTGCCAGCAGCGTACGGTCCACACTGGCAGGGGGATACTATGGCTACACCTTC. Translating gives CASSVRSTLAGGYYGYTF.

The chain combines TRBV28 with TRBJ1-6; no clear D gene. Germline lookup yields CDR1 MDHEN and CDR2 SYDVKM. This CDR3 is built from 13 residues. The V gene lost 2 bases and the J gene lost 9 bases, with 8 bases spanning the gap. The CDR3: CASSLRDSSPLHF. DNA for the CDR3: TGTGCCAGCAGTTTACGTGATAGTTCACCCCTCCACTTT.

The V gene is TRBV5-8, the J gene TRBJ2-5, with a possible D match to TRBD1 (6 bases). The ends were cut back, 0 bases at V and 5 bases at J, with 14 bases in the middle. This CDR3 region has 15 residues. CDR1 and CDR2 (germline): SGHTS, YDEGEE. The CDR3 DNA follows: TGTGCCAGCAGCTTGGAGGGGACACTCGGGGAGACCCAGTACTTC. Encoded protein: CASSLEGTLGETQYF.

V is TRBV30 and J is TRBJ1-6, with D unclear. CDR3 length: 14 residues. Trimming took off 6 bases at V and 0 bases at J, with 9 bases between the two ends. Germline V gene lookup returns CDR1 GTSNPN and CDR2 SVGIG (reference sequence). CDR3 protein: CACRASSYNSPLHF. CDR3 coding DNA: TGTGCCTGCCGCGCGAGCTCCTATAATTCACCCCTCCACTTT.

The V and J genes are TRBV29-1 and TRBJ2-1; D perhaps matches TRBD2 (6 bases). CDR3 size: 11 residues. Trimming stripped 0 bases from V and 15 bases from J, with 12 bases between. Germline CDR1 and CDR2: SQVTM and ANQGSEA. CDR3 region: CSVEDNRGSFF. The CDR3 nucleotides read TGCAGCGTTGAAGATAATCGGGGGTCGTTCTTC.

The table lists this clone with a few counts. The rearrangement links TRBV28 to TRBJ1-5, with D unresolved. This CDR3 region has 17 residues. The V gene lost 1 base and the J gene lost 0 bases, with 13 bases spanning the gap. CDR1 is MDHEN and CDR2 is SYDVKM in the germline V gene. Here the CDR3 DNA reads TGTGCCAGCAGTTTATTCGGCGCGGGGAGTAGCAATCAGCCCCAGCATTTT. The encoded protein is CASSLFGAGSSNQPQHF.

J is TRBJ2-5 and V is TRBV27, with D perhaps matching TRBD2 (5 bases). This CDR3 has 13 amino acids. CDR1 and CDR2 (germline): MNHEY, SMNVEV (reference sequence). Trimming shortened V by 3 bases and J by 7 bases, and 12 bases separated the two germline ends. The CDR3 region has the DNA TGTGCCAGCAGTTTGTGGGCTGCGGGGACCCAGTACTTC. This gives the protein CASSLWAAGTQYF.

This clone appeared a few times. This chain joins TRBV6-5 and TRBJ2-1; no clear D. V shed 0 bases and J shed 8 bases, with 8 bases lying between them. Germline values: CDR1 MNHEY, CDR2 SVGAGI. The CDR3 totals 13 residues. CDR3 in amino acids: CASSYSGSHEQFF. In nucleotides, the CDR3 is TGTGCCAGCAGTTACTCGGGCTCGCATGAGCAGTTCTTC.

J is TRBJ2-1 and V is TRBV7-9; the match to TRBD2 covers 11 bases. The V gene end was trimmed by 5 bases and the J gene end by 7 bases; junction bases not matched to a gene: 7. The CDR3 totals 15 residues. Germline V gives CDR1 SEHNR, CDR2 FQNEAQ (reference sequence). The CDR3 loop is CASSPQLAGVNEQFF. CDR3 nucleotides: TGTGCCAGCAGCCCACAACTAGCGGGAGTTAATGAGCAGTTCTTC.

The chain uses TRBV6-5 and TRBJ1-5; no clear D gene. From germline, CDR1 is MNHEY and CDR2 SVGAGI. This CDR3 comprises 13 residues. Trimming removed 7 bases at V and 0 bases at J, with 7 bases between. CDR3 loop: CASKRDSNQPQHF. The CDR3 DNA is TGTGCCAGCAAGAGAGATAGCAATCAGCCCCAGCATTTT.

The sample holds one count of this clone. V usage is TRBV28 and J usage is TRBJ1-5; D is perhaps TRBD1 (6 bases). Germline CDR1 and CDR2: MDHEN and SYDVKM. The CDR3 runs to 13 residues. V lost 3 bases and J lost 4, with 7 bases in between. CDR3 amino acids: CASSFTGNQPQHF. The CDR3, as DNA: TGTGCCAGCAGTTTTACAGGGAATCAGCCCCAGCATTTT.

The chain carries TRBV2 and TRBJ2-5; 9 nucleotides agree with TRBD1. After removal of 5 bases from V and 2 bases from J, the junction contained 9 bases not matched to a gene. Germline values: CDR1 SNHLY, CDR2 FYNNEI. There are 16 residues in the CDR3. CDR3 bases: TGTGCCAGCAGTCCGGGACAGGGCTTGGGGCAAGAGACCCAGTACTTC. Protein product: CASSPGQGLGQETQYF.

This clone was seen just once. This rearrangement joins TRBV12-5 to TRBJ2-2; tentatively, D is TRBD2 (5 bases). The germline V and J ends were trimmed by 2 bases and 1 base, with 11 bases remaining between them. The CDR3 covers 16 residues. The germline V gene has CDR1 LGHNT and CDR2 FRNRAP. CDR3 nucleotides: TGTGCTAGTGGTTTGACAAGCGGTGGGAACACCGGGGAGCTGTTTTTT. Translated: CASGLTSGGNTGELFF.